Sequencing of this TCR beta chain was carried out in a study of CD8 T cells in seronegative destructive rheumatoid arthritis (dated by TCRdb to between 2020 and 2021). Some background on the complete study: At the time of sampling, biological drugs were being given to seven out of the eight CND-RA patients. Peripheral CD8+ TCRbeta repertoires of CCP-negative destructive rheumatoid arthritis (CND-RA) patients were compared with newly diagnosed seropositive RA, seronegative RA and healthy controls. Rather than undergoing new sequencing, the seropositive RA, seronegative RA and healthy control comparison cohorts were drawn from an earlier published TCRbeta dataset. What the authors observed across the whole study: A distinct set of enriched public clonotypes appeared to be carried by CND-RA patients, and this finding was interpreted by the authors as support for a separate disease subset. In the absence of diagnostic samples, TCR repertoire differences may be partly attributable to poor disease control over the years rather than being present at onset. CND-RA repertoires showed more CMV-reactive and fewer influenza A-reactive CD8+ TCRbeta sequences than controls and other RA subtypes. The small size of the CND-RA cohort was noted as a limitation of the study. Once age was adjusted for, the CD8+ TCRbeta repertoires of CND-RA patients appeared less diverse and more clonal than the repertoires of other RA subtypes. Across the roughly 110,000 clonotypes tested, no public clonotype enrichment remained significant after Benjamini-Hochberg correction.

From the cysteine up to the phenylalanine, the CDR3 has a length of 15 residues. Only the CDR3 DNA stays, 45 bases, in frame from base 1. The germline V gene sets CDR1 to MGHRA and CDR2 to YSYEKL. V trim: 4 bases; J trim: 6 bases; unmatched bases: 7. As regards this clone: Its antigen target is currently unknown. Base qualities were left out, and no much larger clone turns up one base away.

Genomic DNA from CD8+ cells was used for TCRbeta sequencing according to the manufacturer's instructions. A genomics technology centre in Finland ran the TCRbeta sequencing, which was done with the immunoSEQ assay. The published analysis was carried out like this. Clonotype tables from the immunoSEQ preprocessing pipeline were converted to VDJtools format, and non-productive clonotypes were removed. Any sample with fewer than 10,000 reads was excluded, the remaining samples were subsampled to 10,000 reads, and most of the eight CND-RA samples made it through. Shannon-Wiener, Simpson and clonality indices were calculated with the VDJtools CalcDiversityStats function on data subsampled to 10,000 reads. To infer antigen specificity, non-singleton TCRbeta clonotypes were hard-matched against VDJdb, meaning no mismatches were allowed. Clusters with potentially shared antigen targets were formed by grouping CDR3 sequences that differed by one amino acid (Hamming distance 1). After groups were resampled to six samples, public clonotypes were tested for group enrichment with one-sided Fisher's exact tests, and this procedure was repeated ten times. What TCRdb holds here is the immuneACCESS table cut down to in-frame rearrangements. Part of the clones is not present; checked against another copy, under half of the missing clones reflect an unresolved V gene, and the others are unexplained. V, J and clone size are taken as reported in that table, and D and trimming were inferred from the DNA itself. Present in this sample are about 13,000 clones, 75% to 90% of which were seen just once. The ten top clones hold under 35% of the sample.

A negative result on the clinical CCP2 antibody test was shown by CND-RA patients, and progression of joint destruction was observed despite active therapy. Every CND-RA patient showed typical joint destruction in the wrists and ankles and had failed conventional anti-rheumatic therapy. Instead of being sampled at diagnosis, CND-RA patients were sampled after long disease histories, which in several cases spanned decades. Fifty millilitres of EDTA-anticoagulated peripheral blood were collected from each patient. Peripheral blood mononuclear cells were isolated by Ficoll-Paque PLUS density gradient separation. Using AutoMACS magnetic bead positive selection, CD8+ cells were isolated from either fresh or cryopreserved PBMCs, and flow cytometry was used to check purity. Nucleospin Tissue or Tissue XS kits were used for genomic DNA extraction, and quantification was performed on a Qubit 2.0 fluorometer.

The chain is assembled from TRBV4-1 and TRBJ1-4, with 8 central nucleotides matching TRBD1. This sequence originates from a woman aged 30-50 years with seronegative destructive rheumatoid arthritis. Specimen: CD8+ T cells from blood. The nucleotide sequence reads as follows: TGCGCCAGCAGCCTAGGACAGGGACCCGATGAAAAACTGTTTTTT. Its translation reads: CASSLGQGPDEKLFF.